Shown below are 21 T cell receptor beta chains from a single sample sequenced in a study of T cells after yellow fever vaccination. MiXCR, applied by TCRdb to the 5' RACE reads, yields one record per CDR3 protein. The sample records about 94,000 distinct CDR3 sequences, about 8.4% being singletons. Sequencing used CD8+ T cells not binding an NS4B(214-222) dextramer, sorted from PBMCs, obtained roughly 14 days after the first yellow fever vaccination. The receptors stem from a man younger than 35 who received the YFV17D yellow fever vaccine.

A few counts support this clonotype. The chain joins TRBV12-5 to TRBJ2-5, with D possibly matching TRBD2 (6 bases). Germline V gives CDR1 LGHNT, CDR2 FRNRAP. The CDR3 has 12 amino acids. The germline V and J ends were trimmed by 8 bases and 3 bases, with 10 bases remaining between them. The CDR3 DNA sequence: TGTGCTAGTAACGGCGGGGAAGAGACCCAGTACTTC. It yields the protein CASNGGEETQYF.

The gene calls are TRBV29-1 and TRBJ2-1; D tentatively reads TRBD1 or TRBD2 (5 bases each). Trimming removed 3 bases at V and 7 bases at J, with 13 bases between. The CDR3 spans 13 residues. Germline assignment: CDR1 SQVTM and CDR2 ANQGSEA. This chain's CDR3 is CSVEDRGPNEQFF. CDR3 nucleotide sequence: TGCAGCGTTGAGGATCGGGGCCCTAATGAGCAGTTCTTC.

This clonotype was counted ten times or more. The J gene is TRBJ2-2, the V gene TRBV28; TRBD1 agrees at 7 bases. Germline V lookup: CDR1 MDHEN, CDR2 SYDVKM. CDR3 length equals 15 residues. Trimming at V came to 10 bases and at J to 3 bases, leaving 11 bases not matched to a gene. The CDR3 region has the DNA TGTGCCACCCTTCCCGGTGACAGGGACACCGGGGAGCTGTTTTTT. Residues: CATLPGDRDTGELFF.

This clonotype was detected ten times or more. The chain is built from TRBV6-4 and TRBJ2-1, with 8 bases lining up with TRBD2. CDR1 and CDR2 (germline): MRHNA, SNTAGT. The CDR3 runs 15 residues. Germline trimming cut 5 bases from V and 5 bases from J; bases unmatched to any gene: 8. For the CDR3, the DNA is TGTGCCAGCAGTCCCTTCGGGGGGGCTAACAATGAGCAGTTCTTC. This encodes CASSPFGGANNEQFF.

This clonotype was detected a few times. The J gene is TRBJ1-2, the V gene TRBV20-1, with D tentatively TRBD1 (6 bases). V was cut by 0 bases and J by 7 bases, with 15 bases left in between. Germline values: CDR1 DFQATT, CDR2 SNEGSKA (reference sequence). The CDR3 sequence is 14 residues long. The CDR3 DNA reads as TGCAGTGCTAGAGATTGGGGGGCCCGAGGTGGCTACACCTTC. This codes for CSARDWGARGGYTF.

This chain uses TRBV5-1 with TRBJ2-3; the D gene is possibly TRBD2 (6 bases). The CDR3 has 13 residues. The germline V gene has CDR1 SGHRS and CDR2 YFSETQ. Trimming cost V 3 bases and J 2 bases, with 7 bases left between them. CDR3 sequence reads: CASSSGVTDTQYF. The CDR3 DNA follows: TGCGCCAGCAGCTCGGGGGTCACAGATACGCAGTATTTT. The full variable domain, its missing parts supplied by reference TRBV5-1 and TRBJ2-3, is KAGVTQTPRYLIKTRGQQVTLSCSPISGHRSVSWYQQTPGQGLQFLFEYFSETQRNKGNFPGRFSGRQFSNSRSEMNVSTLELGDSALYLCASSSGVTDTQYFGPGTRLTVL.

This clonotype was counted at least ten times. J is TRBJ1-1 and V is TRBV28; D unclear. This CDR3 region has 14 residues. The V end lost 3 bases, the J end lost 4 bases, and 12 bases lay between the germline ends. From germline, CDR1 is MDHEN and CDR2 SYDVKM. The CDR3 here is CASSFSGSTTEAFF. CDR3 nucleotide sequence: TGTGCCAGCAGTTTCTCTGGGTCTACCACTGAAGCTTTCTTT.

This clonotype showed up just a few times. The J gene is TRBJ2-1, the V gene TRBV4-2; 10 nucleotides line up with TRBD1. The CDR3 has 16 residues. From germline, CDR1 is LGHNA and CDR2 YNFKEQ. Trimming cost V 1 base and J 3 bases; bases outside gene matches: 3. CDR3 sequence (DNA): TGTGCCAGCAGCCAAGTCCGGGACAGGGGCTACAATGAGCAGTTCTTC. Its translation: CASSQVRDRGYNEQFF.

The chain carries TRBV4-1 and TRBJ2-2; D is unresolved. The CDR3 extends over 20 amino acids. Between the trimmed V and J ends, which lost 3 bases and 9 bases, there was a span of 32 bases. The germline V gene encodes CDR1 MGHRA and CDR2 YSYEKL. The CDR3, as DNA: TGCGCCAGCAGCCAGACCCCCCCGGCCCTAAGTTCCCATGAGATCCGGGAGCTGTTTTTT. It encodes CASSQTPPALSSHEIRELFF.

The chain couples TRBV29-1 to TRBJ1-2, with 10 bases lining up with TRBD1. Germline CDR1 reads SQVTM; CDR2 reads ANQGSEA. V lost 7 bases, J lost 6 bases, and 17 bases stayed unmatched. This CDR3 spans 16 amino acids. The CDR3 nucleotides are TGCAGCGCCCAACCCGGGACAGGGGAGGGAAATAATGGCTACACCTTC. Translation gives CSAQPGTGEGNNGYTF.

This chain links TRBV5-4 with TRBJ2-7, with 7 nucleotides matching TRBD1. Germline V lookup: CDR1 SGHNT, CDR2 YYREEE (reference sequence). This CDR3 has 15 amino acids. J gave up 1 base and V 3 bases, and 7 bases lay outside the gene matches. This CDR3 reads CASSSRDSMSYEQYV. CDR3 coding DNA: TGTGCCAGCAGCTCCAGGGACAGTATGTCCTACGAGCAGTACGTC.

This rearrangement joins TRBV11-2 to TRBJ2-7, with D perhaps given as TRBD1 or TRBD2 (5 bases each). This CDR3 spans 18 amino acids. Trimming stripped 7 bases from V and 3 bases from J, with 28 bases between. Per the germline V gene, CDR1 is SGHAT and CDR2 is FQNNGV. The CDR3 DNA is TGTGCCAGCACCAACGCCGGGCATGGGGGATTAGGTTTCTACGAGCAGTACTTC. Amino acids: CASTNAGHGGLGFYEQYF.

The V and J genes are TRBV7-9 and TRBJ2-1, with D maybe TRBD1 (5 bases). The CDR3 loop spans 16 amino acids. Trimming pared 6 bases from V and 5 bases from J, leaving 20 bases between. Germline V gene lookup returns CDR1 SEHNR and CDR2 FQNEAQ (reference sequence). The CDR3 sequence is CASRPWQKRGHNEQFF. The CDR3, as DNA: TGTGCCAGCAGGCCCTGGCAGAAAAGGGGTCACAATGAGCAGTTCTTC. Supplemented by reference TRBV7-9 and TRBJ2-1, the full variable domain reads DTGVSQNPRHKITKRGQNVTFRCDPISEHNRLYWYRQTLGQGPEFLTYFQNEAQLEKSRLLSDRFSAERPKGSFSTLEIQRTEQGDSAMYLCASRPWQKRGHNEQFFGPGTRLTVL.

This clonotype was seen a handful of times. V gene TRBV20-1 combines with J gene TRBJ1-3; D remains unclear. The germline CDR1 and CDR2 sequences are DFQATT and SNEGSKA (reference sequence). Trimming shortened V by 0 bases and J by 3 bases, and 12 bases separated the two germline ends. This CDR3 region has 15 residues. This CDR3 reads CSARELGPNGNTIYF. Written as DNA, the CDR3 is TGCAGTGCTAGAGAGCTAGGACCCAATGGAAACACCATATATTTT.

This clonotype showed up just a few times. Here the CDR3 reads CASSLWTGFTDTQYF. CDR3 nucleotide sequence: TGCGCCAGCAGCCTATGGACAGGGTTCACAGATACGCAGTATTTT. The chain has TRBV5-1 and TRBJ2-3, with 8 bases matching TRBD1. This CDR3 region has 15 residues. The germline CDR1 and CDR2 sequences are SGHRS and YFSETQ. Germline trimming cut 4 bases from V and 2 bases from J; bases unmatched to any gene: 6.

This clonotype was recorded many times. The chain uses TRBV4-2 and TRBJ2-2, with 10 bases fitting TRBD2. Per the germline V gene, CDR1 is LGHNA and CDR2 is YNFKEQ. The CDR3 totals 17 residues. Germline trimming cut 2 bases from V and 2 bases from J; bases unmatched to any gene: 5. For the CDR3, the DNA is TGTGCCAGCAGCCAACCCCTAGCGGGGGTCAACACCGGGGAGCTGTTTTTT. Translating it yields CASSQPLAGVNTGELFF.

The J gene is TRBJ1-5, the V gene TRBV6-5; D is ambiguous. Trimming cost V 0 bases and J 7 bases, with 10 bases left between them. The CDR3 consists of 14 residues. Germline loops: CDR1 MNHEY, CDR2 SVGAGI. CDR3: CASSYSGLSQPQHF. The CDR3 nucleotides are TGTGCCAGCAGTTACTCAGGACTTTCACAGCCCCAGCATTTT.

The V and J genes are TRBV12-3 or TRBV12-4 and TRBJ1-5; TRBD1 matches 9 bases. This CDR3 region has 14 residues. Trimming at V came to 4 bases and at J to 4 bases, leaving 2 bases not matched to a gene. The CDR3 loop reads CASSWDRANQPQHF. Here the CDR3 DNA reads TGTGCCAGCAGTTGGGACAGGGCGAATCAGCCCCAGCATTTT.

The chain recombines TRBV5-6 with TRBJ2-1; 9 bases match TRBD2. Germline V gene sequence: CDR1 SGHDT, CDR2 YYEEEE. The trim removed 0 bases at V and 7 bases at J, leaving 11 bases unmatched. This CDR3 comprises 17 residues. The CDR3 DNA is TGTGCCAGCAGCTTGGATGTGGGCGGGGGGGCAGGGAATGAGCAGTTCTTC. It yields the protein CASSLDVGGGAGNEQFF.

The chain carries TRBV13 and TRBJ2-1; D possibly corresponds to TRBD1 (6 bases). Germline-derived CDR1 and CDR2 are PRHDT and FYEKMQ (reference sequence). Trimming removed 9 bases at V and 3 bases at J, with 18 bases between. This CDR3 spans 15 amino acids. CDR3 loop: CARSPGGLCYNEQFF. Written as DNA, the CDR3 is TGTGCCAGGAGCCCTGGGGGCCTCTGCTACAATGAGCAGTTCTTC.

This clonotype appeared a few times. V gene TRBV27 combines with J gene TRBJ2-3; TRBD2 matches at 9 bases. The trim removed 2 bases at V and 0 bases at J, leaving 9 bases unmatched. Germline values: CDR1 MNHEY, CDR2 SMNVEV (reference sequence). The CDR3 contains 18 residues. CDR3 amino acids: CASSLLAGPRASTDTQYF. The DNA of the CDR3 is TGTGCCAGCAGTTTACTAGCGGGGCCCCGTGCTAGCACAGATACGCAGTATTTT.